Detailed here is one T cell receptor beta chain. Per the germline V gene, CDR1 is SGHDN and CDR2 is FVKESK. The V gene lost 0 bases and the J gene lost 5 bases, with 7 bases spanning the gap. This CDR3 contains 13 residues. Across 24 US areas, participants ranged in age from roughly 18 to 89 years. Cohort 3 recovery required two negative PCRs, clearance, or symptom resolution. The entry originates in a study of blood T cell repertoires in COVID-19. Overall study: T cells, B-cell-depleted T cells, or PBMCs supplied cDNA or gDNA.

In the authors' methods: Reference gene primer amplification gave nucleated cell count estimates. Using immunoSEQ multiplex PCR, the repertoire was profiled, and TCRdb retains in-frame clones only, with some absent. V and J calls and clone size follow that table, whereas D and trimming were derived from the DNA. The sample has 150,000 to 200,000 clones; approximately 80% are singletons. The sample comprised PBMCs or T cells enriched from blood (not recorded which). The TCR comes from a man aged 50-60 years who had recovered from COVID-19. The J gene is TRBJ1-1, the V gene TRBV14; D is perhaps TRBD1 (5 bases). This chain's CDR3 is CASSQDRVTEAFF. The CDR3 nucleotides read TGTGCCAGCAGCCAAGACAGGGTAACTGAAGCTTTCTTT.